These 24 T cell receptor beta chains originate from one sample sequenced in a study of glioma-infiltrating T cells. The iRepertoire nested amplicon-rescue multiplex PCR amplified TCR alpha and beta CDR3s from RNA. TCRdb called the multiplex PCR reads again in MiXCR, with one record for every CDR3 protein. The sample gives 17,000 or so distinct CDR3 sequences, 55% to 75% of which show up once; 35% to 45% is in the top ten. Sequenced material: glioma tissue, nonneoplastic brain tissue, or PBMCs (not recorded which). All receptors come from a human donor with low-grade glioma or glioblastoma, undergoing nonglioma brain surgery, or in good health (not recorded which).

The V call is TRBV20-1, the J call TRBJ1-5; D remains unclear. The CDR3 covers 16 residues. In germline, CDR1 is DFQATT, CDR2 SNEGSKA (reference sequence). Trimming removed 0 bases at V and 0 bases at J, with 12 bases between. The CDR3 sequence is CSARDSRAYSNQPQHF. The CDR3, as DNA: TGCAGTGCTAGAGATAGTAGGGCTTATAGCAATCAGCCCCAGCATTTT.

This clonotype was seen a single time. The rearrangement uses TRBV27 and TRBJ2-1; D might be TRBD1 (6 bases). Deletions cut 4 bases from V and 8 bases from J, with 12 bases between. Looked up from germline, CDR1 is MNHEY and CDR2 is SMNVEV (reference sequence). The CDR3 contains 13 residues. CDR3 DNA sequence: TGTGCCAGCAGTTCAGGGGTAGGGGATGAGCAGTTCTTC. Residues: CASSSGVGDEQFF.

In this sample, this clonotype turned up many times. The V and J genes are TRBV4-2 and TRBJ2-7; 13 nucleotides align to TRBD2. The CDR3 is 15 amino acids. CDR1 and CDR2 from the germline V gene are LGHNA and YNFKEQ. The J segment lost 4 bases and the V segment lost 2 bases, leaving 2 bases of the junction unmatched. DNA of the CDR3: TGTGCCAGCAGCCAACCGGGACTAGCGGGATACGAGCAGTACTTC. Translating gives CASSQPGLAGYEQYF.

The CDR3 DNA follows: TGTGCCAGCAGCCCGGGACAGTGGAACACTGAAGCTTTCTTT. Amino acids: CASSPGQWNTEAFF. The J gene is TRBJ1-1, the V gene TRBV5-6; 7 nucleotides agree with TRBD1. With 4 bases clipped from V and 1 base from J, the junction kept 4 bases outside the gene matches. The V gene's germline CDR1 is SGHDT and CDR2 YYEEEE. This CDR3 comprises 14 residues.

This clonotype was counted a few times. This rearrangement joins TRBV6-1 to TRBJ1-1; no firm D call. The CDR3 runs 14 residues. Trimming shortened V by 7 bases and J by 0 bases, and 12 bases separated the two germline ends. Germline V gene lookup returns CDR1 MNHNS and CDR2 SASEGT. The CDR3 is CASNPNSMNTEAFF. The CDR3, as DNA: TGTGCCAGCAACCCGAATTCAATGAACACTGAAGCTTTCTTT.

A word on this clonotype: The CDR3 carries no conserved terminal phenylalanine or tryptophan, so it likely arises from a read error. The chain combines TRBV27 with TRBJ1-5; 7 bases agree with TRBD1. Looked up from germline, CDR1 is MNHEY and CDR2 is SMNVEV (reference sequence). The CDR3 loop spans 13 amino acids. The V segment lost 5 bases and the J segment 6 bases; nucleotides outside the gene matches: 4. CDR3 region: CASSLTGVQPQHY. Here the CDR3 DNA reads TGTGCCAGCAGTCTTACAGGGGTTCAGCCCCAGCATTAT.

This clonotype showed up many times. The rearrangement joins TRBV20-1 to TRBJ2-1, with a tentative D call TRBD2 (6 bases). The CDR3 length is 11 residues. Per germline, CDR1 DFQATT and CDR2 SNEGSKA (reference sequence). Trimming removed 0 bases from V and 14 bases from J, with 11 bases in between. CDR3 DNA: TGCAGTGCTAGAGAACCGGGAGAGGAGTTCTTC. Its translation is CSAREPGEEFF.

Points on this clonotype: Possible read error: a much larger clone is one base away. CDR3 coding DNA: TGTGCCAGCAATCAGGGGGCCGAACAGCGCCAGCATTTT. It encodes CASNQGAEQRQHF. The chain joins TRBV7-9 to TRBJ1-5; 8 bases match TRBD1. Germline V lookup: CDR1 SEHNR, CDR2 FQNEAQ (reference sequence). This CDR3 has 13 amino acids.

The rearrangement joins TRBV30 to TRBJ1-1; D call uncertain. V was clipped by 5 bases and J by 4 bases, with 11 bases between them. CDR1 GTSNPN and CDR2 SVGIG come from the germline V gene (reference sequence). The CDR3 spans 12 residues. This chain's CDR3 is CAWGPSFTEAFF. The CDR3 bases are TGTGCCTGGGGACCGTCATTCACTGAAGCTTTCTTT. Based on the CDR3 plus reference TRBV30 and TRBJ1-1, the full variable domain is SQTIHQWPATLVQPVGSPLSLECTVEGTSNPNLYWYRQAAGRGLQLLFYSVGIGQISSEVPQNLSASRPQDRQFILSSKKLLLSDSGFYLCAWGPSFTEAFFGQGTRLTVV.

The gene calls are TRBV20-1 and TRBJ1-1; D call uncertain. Germline V gene lookup returns CDR1 DFQATT and CDR2 SNEGSKA (reference sequence). The CDR3 length is 11 residues. V was clipped by 3 bases and J by 6 bases, with 8 bases between them. This CDR3 is CSASLFSEAFF. Written as DNA, the CDR3 is TGCAGTGCTAGCTTGTTCTCTGAAGCTTTCTTT.

CDR3 residues: CASTTDRLAISPLHF. The CDR3 DNA reads TGTGCCAGTACTACGGACAGGCTCGCGATTTCACCCCTCCACTTT. The rearrangement joins TRBV19 to TRBJ1-6, with 7 bases matching TRBD1. The V and J ends lost 7 bases and 9 bases, in that order; junction bases with no gene match: 12. The germline V gene has CDR1 LNHDA and CDR2 SQIVND (reference sequence). The CDR3 consists of 15 residues.

V is TRBV7-2 and J is TRBJ2-3; D remains ambiguous. CDR1 is SGHTA and CDR2 is FQGNSA in the germline V gene. Trimming cost V 3 bases and J 2 bases, with 15 bases left between them. This CDR3 is 16 amino acids long. CDR3 DNA sequence: TGTGCCAGCAGCTTTCCCCTGGGCACGAACACAGATACGCAGTATTTT. Its protein is CASSFPLGTNTDTQYF. Combining the CDR3 with reference TRBV7-2 and TRBJ2-3 gives the whole variable domain GAGVSQSPSNKVTEKGKDVELRCDPISGHTALYWYRQSLGQGLEFLIYFQGNSAPDKSGLPSDRFSAERTGGSVSTLTIQRTQQEDSAVYLCASSFPLGTNTDTQYFGPGTRLTVL.

V is TRBV7-9 and J is TRBJ1-1, with D possibly being TRBD1 (5 bases). V lost 2 bases, J lost 1 base, and 8 bases lay in between. In germline, CDR1 is SEHNR, CDR2 FQNEAQ (reference sequence). The CDR3 runs to 14 residues. CDR3 sequence: CASSLSGTNTEAFF. CDR3 DNA: TGTGCCAGCAGCTTATCAGGGACGAACACTGAAGCTTTCTTT.

This clonotype occurred a few times. V and J are TRBV6-1 and TRBJ2-7, with D hard to call. This CDR3 has 11 residues. Germline CDR1 MNHNS, CDR2 SASEGT. Between the trimmed V and J ends, which lost 6 bases and 6 bases, there was a span of 9 bases. The CDR3, as DNA: TGTGCCAGCAGAACTACGGGCGAGCAGTACTTC. It is translated as CASRTTGEQYF.

The chain employs TRBV20-1 and TRBJ2-3; D gene unclear. The CDR3 is 13 residues long. Trimming pared 5 bases from V and 0 bases from J, leaving 9 bases between. Germline V gene sequence: CDR1 DFQATT, CDR2 SNEGSKA (reference sequence). Written as DNA, the CDR3 is TGCAGTGCTCCTACCGAGAGCACAGATACGCAGTATTTT. The encoded protein is CSAPTESTDTQYF.

This clonotype is classed as medium-sized. The CDR3 loop reads CATSSQGRSSGNTIYF. Written as DNA, the CDR3 is TGTGCCACCAGCAGCCAAGGACGGAGCTCTGGAAACACCATATATTTT. The V call is TRBV15, the J call TRBJ1-3; D is unresolved. Trimming stripped 3 bases from V and 0 bases from J, with 12 bases between. Looked up from germline, CDR1 is LNHNV and CDR2 is YYDKDF (reference sequence). This CDR3 has 16 residues.

This clonotype is labeled as medium-sized (0.01 to 0.1%). The genes are TRBV6-6 and TRBJ2-2; D possibly matches TRBD1 or TRBD2 (7 bases each). CDR1 is MNHNY, CDR2 SVGAGI, per germline (reference sequence). This CDR3 has 17 amino acids. V lost 0 bases, J lost 6 bases, and 17 bases lay in between. For the CDR3, the DNA is TGTGCCAGCAGTTACTCGATGGGGCAGGGGGGGTCCGGGGAGCTGTTTTTT. Amino acids: CASSYSMGQGGSGELFF.

This clonotype occurred a few times. This may be a read error, as it is one base from a much larger clone. The rearrangement uses TRBV10-3 and TRBJ1-5; D is unclear. This CDR3 has 14 amino acids. Germline V gene lookup returns CDR1 ENHRY and CDR2 SYGVKD. The CDR3 sequence is CAVSVAGTNQPQHF. The DNA for the CDR3 is TGTGCCGTCAGTGTAGCAGGTACCAATCAGCCCCAGCATTTT.

The gene calls are TRBV27 and TRBJ2-1, with D hard to call. Germline values: CDR1 MNHEY, CDR2 SMNVEV (reference sequence). Trimming removed 5 bases at V and 7 bases at J, with 15 bases between. The CDR3 contains 14 residues. The CDR3 here is CASSRTTKGNEQFF. The CDR3 DNA sequence: TGTGCCAGCAGTAGAACTACAAAGGGTAATGAGCAGTTCTTC.

The rearrangement uses TRBV7-9 and TRBJ1-1; no firm D call. V was pared by 1 base and J by 2 bases, with 2 bases between. Germline V lookup: CDR1 SEHNR, CDR2 FQNEAQ (reference sequence). CDR3 length equals 12 residues. The CDR3 region is CASSLENTEAFF. CDR3 coding DNA: TGTGCCAGCAGCTTAGAAAACACTGAAGCTTTCTTT.

This clonotype was observed at least ten times. V is TRBV3-1 and J is TRBJ1-1; D is perhaps TRBD1 (5 bases). V lost 4 bases, J lost 1 base, and 10 bases lay in between. This CDR3 comprises 14 residues. CDR1 and CDR2 from the germline V gene are LGHDT and YNNKEL (reference sequence). Written as DNA, the CDR3 is TGTGCCAGCAGCCCCAGGCAGGGGAACACTGAAGCTTTCTTT. Translated, it gives CASSPRQGNTEAFF.

The rearrangement uses TRBV11-2 and TRBJ2-1; 12 positions agree with TRBD2. Trimming at V came to 1 base and at J to 8 bases, leaving 9 bases not matched to a gene. The CDR3 has 17 amino acids. Germline CDR1 SGHAT, CDR2 FQNNGV. The DNA for the CDR3 is TGTGCCAGCAGCTTAGGCAGACTAGCGGGAGAATTGGATGAGCAGTTCTTC. This codes for CASSLGRLAGELDEQFF.

V and J are TRBV6-1 and TRBJ2-1; no definite D call. The V end lost 5 bases, the J end lost 3 bases, and 8 bases lay between the germline ends. Germline lookup yields CDR1 MNHNS and CDR2 SASEGT. The CDR3 sequence is 13 residues long. CDR3 DNA sequence: TGTGCCAGCAGTTCACTGTTCTACAATGAGCAGTTCTTC. This sequence encodes CASSSLFYNEQFF.

The rearrangement joins TRBV27 to TRBJ1-5; D might be TRBD1 (6 bases). Germline CDR1 MNHEY, CDR2 SMNVEV (reference sequence). V lost 5 bases and J lost 0, with 14 bases in between. The CDR3 totals 16 residues. The CDR3 DNA is TGTGCCAGCAGTCTACAGGGTCTCTATAGCAATCAGCCCCAGCATTTT. Amino acid sequence: CASSLQGLYSNQPQHF.